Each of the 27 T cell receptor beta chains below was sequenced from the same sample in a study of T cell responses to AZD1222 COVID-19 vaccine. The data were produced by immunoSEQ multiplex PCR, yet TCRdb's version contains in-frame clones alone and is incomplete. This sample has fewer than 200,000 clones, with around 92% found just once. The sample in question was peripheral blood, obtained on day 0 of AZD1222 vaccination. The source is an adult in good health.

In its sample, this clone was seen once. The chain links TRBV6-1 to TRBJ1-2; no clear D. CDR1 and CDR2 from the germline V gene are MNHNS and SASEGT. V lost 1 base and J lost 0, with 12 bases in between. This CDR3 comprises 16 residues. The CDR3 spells CASSEGIAGSNYGYTF. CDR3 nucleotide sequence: TGTGCCAGCAGTGAAGGGATTGCGGGATCTAACTATGGCTACACCTTC.

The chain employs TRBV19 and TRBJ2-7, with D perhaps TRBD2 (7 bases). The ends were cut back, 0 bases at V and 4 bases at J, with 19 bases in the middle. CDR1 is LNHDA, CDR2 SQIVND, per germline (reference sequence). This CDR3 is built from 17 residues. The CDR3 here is CASSIEGGGGARYEQYF. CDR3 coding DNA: TGTGCCAGTAGTATAGAAGGAGGCGGGGGCGCAAGGTACGAGCAGTACTTC.

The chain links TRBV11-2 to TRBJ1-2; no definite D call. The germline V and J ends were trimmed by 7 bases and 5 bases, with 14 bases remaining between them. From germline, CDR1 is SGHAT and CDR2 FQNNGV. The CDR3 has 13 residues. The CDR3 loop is CASTTGSAYGYTF. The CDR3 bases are TGTGCCAGCACCACTGGGTCGGCGTATGGCTACACCTTC.

The CDR3 protein is CASSFNSNQPQHF. CDR3 coding DNA: TGTGCCAGCAGCTTTAATAGCAATCAGCCCCAGCATTTT. The genes are TRBV5-4 and TRBJ1-5; the D is unclear. The V gene's germline CDR1 is SGHNT and CDR2 YYREEE (reference sequence). The CDR3 covers 13 residues. Trimming stripped 2 bases from V and 0 bases from J, with 3 bases between.

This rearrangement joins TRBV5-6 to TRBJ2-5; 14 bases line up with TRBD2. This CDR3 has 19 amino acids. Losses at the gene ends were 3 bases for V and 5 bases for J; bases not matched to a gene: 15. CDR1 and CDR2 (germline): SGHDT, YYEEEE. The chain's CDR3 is CASSSPGTSGGDPPETQYF. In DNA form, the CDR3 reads TGTGCCAGCAGCTCACCCGGGACTAGCGGGGGTGACCCTCCGGAGACCCAGTACTTC.

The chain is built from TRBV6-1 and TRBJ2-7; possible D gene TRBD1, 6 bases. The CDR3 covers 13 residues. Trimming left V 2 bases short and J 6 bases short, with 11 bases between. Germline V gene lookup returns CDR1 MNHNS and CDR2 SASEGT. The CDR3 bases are TGTGCCAGCAGTGAATGGACAGAAAGCGAGCAGTACGTC. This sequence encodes CASSEWTESEQYV.

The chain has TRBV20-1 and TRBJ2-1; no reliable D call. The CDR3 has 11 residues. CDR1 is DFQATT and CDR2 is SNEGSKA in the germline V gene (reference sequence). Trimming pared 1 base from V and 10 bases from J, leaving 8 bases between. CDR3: CSARVDREQFF. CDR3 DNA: TGCAGTGCTAGAGTTGACCGGGAGCAGTTCTTC.

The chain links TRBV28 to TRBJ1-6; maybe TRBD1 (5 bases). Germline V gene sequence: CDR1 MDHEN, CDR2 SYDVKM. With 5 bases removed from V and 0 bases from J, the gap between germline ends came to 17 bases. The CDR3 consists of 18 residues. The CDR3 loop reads CASSGGGGASSYNSPLHF. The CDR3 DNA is TGTGCCAGCAGTGGGGGGGGAGGAGCTAGCTCCTATAATTCACCCCTCCACTTT.

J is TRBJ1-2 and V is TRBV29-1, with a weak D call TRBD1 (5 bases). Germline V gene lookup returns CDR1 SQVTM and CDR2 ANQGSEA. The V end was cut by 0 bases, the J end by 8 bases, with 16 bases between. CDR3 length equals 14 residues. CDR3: CSVEDWVSGGGYTF. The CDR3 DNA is TGCAGCGTTGAAGATTGGGTATCCGGGGGAGGCTACACCTTC.

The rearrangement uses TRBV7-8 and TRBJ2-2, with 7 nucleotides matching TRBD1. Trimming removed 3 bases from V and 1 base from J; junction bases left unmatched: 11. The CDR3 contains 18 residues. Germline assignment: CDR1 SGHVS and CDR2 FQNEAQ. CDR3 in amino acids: CASSLIHSRTGNTGELFF. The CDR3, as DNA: TGTGCCAGCAGCTTGATACACAGTAGGACAGGGAACACCGGGGAGCTGTTTTTT.

For the CDR3, the DNA is TGTGCCAGCAGCTTAACGGCAGATACGCAGTATTTT. Translated, it gives CASSLTADTQYF. The chain carries TRBV7-9 and TRBJ2-3; D ambiguous. The CDR3 is 12 amino acids. Germline CDR1 is SEHNR and CDR2 is FQNEAQ (reference sequence). V lost 2 bases and J lost 4, with 4 bases in between.

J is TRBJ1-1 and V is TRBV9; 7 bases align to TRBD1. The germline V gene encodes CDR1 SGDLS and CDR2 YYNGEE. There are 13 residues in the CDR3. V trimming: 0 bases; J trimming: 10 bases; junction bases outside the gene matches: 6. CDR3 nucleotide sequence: TGTGCCAGCAGCGTAGGGAGGGGGCCGGCAGCTTTCTTT. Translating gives CASSVGRGPAAFF.

In DNA, the CDR3 is TGCGCCAGCAGCCAGGATGGAGAGGGAAATGGCTACACCTTC. It encodes CASSQDGEGNGYTF. This chain joins TRBV4-3 and TRBJ1-2; unclear D gene. Germline V gene data show CDR1 as LGHNA and CDR2 as YSLEER. Deletions cut 3 bases from V and 6 bases from J, with 14 bases between. The CDR3 has 14 amino acids.

This chain's CDR3 is CASKRDNEKLFF. The CDR3 nucleotides read TGTGCCAGCAAAAGGGATAATGAAAAACTGTTTTTT. V usage is TRBV2 and J usage is TRBJ1-4; D is unclear. This CDR3 has 12 amino acids. The V end was cut by 7 bases, the J end by 4 bases, with 7 bases between. Per germline, CDR1 SNHLY and CDR2 FYNNEI.

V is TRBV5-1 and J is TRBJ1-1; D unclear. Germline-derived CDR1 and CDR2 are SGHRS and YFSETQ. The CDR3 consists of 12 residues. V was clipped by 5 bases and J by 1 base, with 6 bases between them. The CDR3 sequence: CASSVSNTEAFF. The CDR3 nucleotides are TGCGCCAGCAGTGTCTCGAACACTGAAGCTTTCTTT.

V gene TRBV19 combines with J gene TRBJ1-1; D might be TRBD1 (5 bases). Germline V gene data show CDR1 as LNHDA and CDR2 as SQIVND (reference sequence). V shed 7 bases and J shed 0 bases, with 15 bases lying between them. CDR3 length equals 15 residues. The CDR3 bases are TGTGCCAGTACCCCACGGGTCAGGGTGAACACTGAAGCTTTCTTT. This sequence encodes CASTPRVRVNTEAFF. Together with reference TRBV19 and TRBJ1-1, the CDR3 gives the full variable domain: DGGITQSPKYLFRKEGQNVTLSCEQNLNHDAMYWYRQDPGQGLRLIYYSQIVNDFQKGDIAEGYSVSREKKESFPLTVTSAQKNPTAFYLCASTPRVRVNTEAFFGQGTRLTVV.

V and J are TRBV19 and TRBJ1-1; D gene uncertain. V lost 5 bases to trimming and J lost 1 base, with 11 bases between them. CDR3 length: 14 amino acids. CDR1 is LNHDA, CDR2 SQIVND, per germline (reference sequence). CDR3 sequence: CASSPQTPNTEAFF. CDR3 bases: TGTGCCAGTAGTCCTCAGACACCGAACACTGAAGCTTTCTTT. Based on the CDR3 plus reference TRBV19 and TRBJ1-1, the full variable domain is DGGITQSPKYLFRKEGQNVTLSCEQNLNHDAMYWYRQDPGQGLRLIYYSQIVNDFQKGDIAEGYSVSREKKESFPLTVTSAQKNPTAFYLCASSPQTPNTEAFFGQGTRLTVV.

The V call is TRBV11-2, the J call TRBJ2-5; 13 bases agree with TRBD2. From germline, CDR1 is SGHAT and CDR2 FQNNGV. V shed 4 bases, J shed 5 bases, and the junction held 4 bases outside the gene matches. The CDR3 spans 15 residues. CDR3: CASSSLAGGKETQYF. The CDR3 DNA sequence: TGTGCCAGCAGCTCACTAGCGGGAGGGAAGGAGACCCAGTACTTC.

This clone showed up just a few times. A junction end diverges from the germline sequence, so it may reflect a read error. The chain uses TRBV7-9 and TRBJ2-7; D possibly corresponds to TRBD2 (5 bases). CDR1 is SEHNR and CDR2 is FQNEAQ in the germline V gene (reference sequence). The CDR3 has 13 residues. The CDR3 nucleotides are TGTGCCAGCAGCCCTCGAAGAGGGCTAGCCACTGTTTTC. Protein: CASSPRRGLATVF.

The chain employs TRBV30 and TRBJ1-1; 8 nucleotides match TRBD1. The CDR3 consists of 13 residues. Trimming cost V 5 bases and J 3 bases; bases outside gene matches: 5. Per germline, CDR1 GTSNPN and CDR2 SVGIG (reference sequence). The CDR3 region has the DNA TGTGCCTGGGGGAAGACAGGGGACACTGAAGCTTTCTTT. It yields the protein CAWGKTGDTEAFF. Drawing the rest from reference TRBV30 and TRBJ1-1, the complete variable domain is SQTIHQWPATLVQPVGSPLSLECTVEGTSNPNLYWYRQAAGRGLQLLFYSVGIGQISSEVPQNLSASRPQDRQFILSSKKLLLSDSGFYLCAWGKTGDTEAFFGQGTRLTVV.

The CDR3 is CASSLDPGNNEQYF. The CDR3, as DNA: TGTGCCAGCAGCTTAGATCCCGGGAACAACGAGCAGTACTTC. The V call is TRBV11-3, the J call TRBJ2-7; a weak D match, TRBD2 (5 bases). V was shortened by 0 bases and J by 5 bases, with 11 bases between the two germline ends. CDR3 length: 14 amino acids. The germline gives CDR1 SGHNT, CDR2 YENEEA.

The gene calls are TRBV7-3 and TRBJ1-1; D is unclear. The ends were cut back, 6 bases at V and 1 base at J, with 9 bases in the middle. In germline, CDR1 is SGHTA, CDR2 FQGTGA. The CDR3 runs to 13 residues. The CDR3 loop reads CASSFTWNTEAFF. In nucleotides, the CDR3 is TGTGCCAGCAGTTTCACATGGAACACTGAAGCTTTCTTT.

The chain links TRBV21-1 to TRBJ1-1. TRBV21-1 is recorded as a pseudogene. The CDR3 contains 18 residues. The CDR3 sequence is CASSKESGGFGQNTEAFF. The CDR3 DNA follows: TGTGCCAGCAGCAAAGAGTCGGGGGGCTTCGGCCAGAACACTGAAGCTTTCTTT.

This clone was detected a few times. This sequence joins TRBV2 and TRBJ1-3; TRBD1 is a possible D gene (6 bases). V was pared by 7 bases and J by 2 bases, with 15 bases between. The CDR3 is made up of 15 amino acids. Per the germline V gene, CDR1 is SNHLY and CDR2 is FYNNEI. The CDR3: CASTRTEHAGNTIYF. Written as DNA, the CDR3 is TGTGCCAGCACTAGGACAGAGCACGCTGGAAACACCATATATTTT.

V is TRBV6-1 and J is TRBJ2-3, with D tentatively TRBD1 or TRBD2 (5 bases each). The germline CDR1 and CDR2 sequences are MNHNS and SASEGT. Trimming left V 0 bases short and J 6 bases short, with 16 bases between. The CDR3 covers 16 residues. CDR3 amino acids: CASSEAGSEGRDTQYF. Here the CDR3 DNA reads TGTGCCAGCAGTGAAGCAGGTTCTGAGGGGCGGGATACGCAGTATTTT.

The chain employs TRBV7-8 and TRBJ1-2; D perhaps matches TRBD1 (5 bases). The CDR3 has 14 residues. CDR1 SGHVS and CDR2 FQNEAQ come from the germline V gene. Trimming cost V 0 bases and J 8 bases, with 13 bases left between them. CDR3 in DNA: TGTGCCAGCAGCTTAGCGCGGGGCGGCGGGGGCTACACCTTC. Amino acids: CASSLARGGGGYTF.

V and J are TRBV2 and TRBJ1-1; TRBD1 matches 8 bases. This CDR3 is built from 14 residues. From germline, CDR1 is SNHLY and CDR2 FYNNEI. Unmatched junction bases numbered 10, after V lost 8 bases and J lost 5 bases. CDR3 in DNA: TGTGCCAGCCTGACGACAGGGGTCGTGACTGAAGCTTTCTTT. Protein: CASLTTGVVTEAFF.